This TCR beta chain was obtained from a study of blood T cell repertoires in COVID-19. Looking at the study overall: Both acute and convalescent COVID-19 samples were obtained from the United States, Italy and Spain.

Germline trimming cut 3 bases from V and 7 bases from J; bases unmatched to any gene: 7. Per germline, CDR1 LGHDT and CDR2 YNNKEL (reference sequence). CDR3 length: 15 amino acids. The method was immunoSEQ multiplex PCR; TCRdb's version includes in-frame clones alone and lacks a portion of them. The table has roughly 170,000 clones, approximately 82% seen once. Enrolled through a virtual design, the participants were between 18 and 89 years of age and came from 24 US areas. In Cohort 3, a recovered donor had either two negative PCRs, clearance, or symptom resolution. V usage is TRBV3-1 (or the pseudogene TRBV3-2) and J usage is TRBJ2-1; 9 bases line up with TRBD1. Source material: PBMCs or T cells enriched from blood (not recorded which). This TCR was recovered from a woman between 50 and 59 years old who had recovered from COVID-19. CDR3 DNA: TGTGCCAGCAGCCACCTCGGACAGGGGAGGAATGAGCAGTTCTTC. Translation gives CASSHLGQGRNEQFF.